These 9 T cell receptor beta chains came from one sample sequenced in a study of response to subunit inactivated influenza vaccine. MiXCR, applied by TCRdb to the RT-PCR reads, yields one record per CDR3 protein. The sample holds around 470,000 distinct CDR3 sequences, approximately 7.2% seen once. This specimen was PBMCs from blood, taken around 2 years after vaccination. The source of these receptors is a man in his fifties or sixties who received an inactivated influenza vaccine.

There are many counts of this clonotype. V is TRBV3-1 and J is TRBJ2-2, with 7 bases that match TRBD2. Germline CDR1 LGHDT, CDR2 YNNKEL (reference sequence). The CDR3 consists of 16 residues. With V trimmed by 3 bases and J by 4 bases, 8 bases remained unmatched. CDR3 sequence reads: CASSQVLRGITGELFF. The CDR3 region has the DNA TGTGCCAGCAGCCAGGTTTTGCGGGGGATCACCGGGGAGCTGTTTTTT.

This clonotype has ten or more counts. The chain combines TRBV12-3 or TRBV12-4 with TRBJ1-2; 7 bases are a match to TRBD1. The CDR3 sequence is 13 residues long. The J segment lost 4 bases and the V segment lost 6 bases, leaving 5 bases of the junction unmatched. The CDR3 nucleotides read TGTGCCAGCAGCCTGGGACAGCGCTATGGCTACACCTTC. Encoded protein: CASSLGQRYGYTF.

This clonotype has just a few counts. The genes are TRBV5-1 and TRBJ1-1; TRBD1 is a possible D gene (5 bases). This CDR3 has 14 amino acids. Germline-derived CDR1 and CDR2 are SGHRS and YFSETQ. The V end lost 2 bases, the J end lost 4 bases, and 12 bases lay between the germline ends. The CDR3 DNA reads as TGCGCCAGCAGCTTTGTCGGGACGACCACTGAAGCTTTCTTT. Its protein is CASSFVGTTTEAFF.

This clonotype was seen at least ten times. The chain joins TRBV19 to TRBJ2-6; TRBD2 matches 12 bases. The length of the CDR3 is 18 residues. Trimming cost V 6 bases and J 0 bases; bases outside gene matches: 6. CDR1 LNHDA and CDR2 SQIVND come from the germline V gene (reference sequence). The CDR3, as DNA: TGTGCCAGTAGCCATCGGACTAGCGGGATCTCTGGGGCCAACGTCCTGACTTTC. Translated, it gives CASSHRTSGISGANVLTF.

CDR3 sequence reads: CASSLYTSGISYEQYF. CDR3 sequence (DNA): TGTGCCAGCAGCTTATATACTAGCGGGATCTCCTACGAGCAGTACTTC. This chain uses TRBV13 with TRBJ2-7; 10 nucleotides line up with TRBD2. V shed 2 bases, J shed 0 bases, and the junction held 4 bases outside the gene matches. The germline V gene encodes CDR1 PRHDT and CDR2 FYEKMQ (reference sequence). The CDR3 has 16 amino acids.

This clonotype was seen a handful of times. The chain combines TRBV24-1 with TRBJ2-5; 8 bases align to TRBD2. The ends lost 5 bases at V and 2 bases at J; junction bases unmatched: 3. This CDR3 is 14 amino acids long. Germline loops: CDR1 KGHDR, CDR2 SFDVKD. The DNA for the CDR3 is TGTGCCACCAGTGTAGCGGGGATTCAAGAGACCCAGTACTTC. Protein sequence: CATSVAGIQETQYF.

CDR3: CASSVGGRATGELFF. In DNA form, the CDR3 reads TGTGCCAGCAGCGTGGGGGGGAGGGCCACCGGGGAGCTGTTTTTT. The chain joins TRBV9 to TRBJ2-2, with 7 bases that match TRBD2. The CDR3 spans 15 residues. In germline, CDR1 is SGDLS, CDR2 YYNGEE. V was clipped by 2 bases and J by 4 bases; unmatched bases: 5.

The CDR3 spells CASSTGLGGFF. CDR3 nucleotide sequence: TGTGCCAGCAGCACGGGGTTAGGTGGTTTCTTT. V gene TRBV11-2 combines with J gene TRBJ1-1; D unclear. The CDR3 is 11 amino acids. Trimming took 5 bases from V and 13 from J, leaving 14 bases between them. Germline assignment: CDR1 SGHAT and CDR2 FQNNGV.

The J gene is TRBJ2-5, the V gene TRBV18; either TRBD1 or TRBD2 may fit D (5 bases each). The CDR3 sequence is 15 residues long. V lost 1 base and J lost 1, with 10 bases in between. Germline V CDR1 and CDR2: KGHSH, LQKENI. The CDR3 DNA follows: TGTGCCAGCTCACCACGGGCTGGGGGCCAAGAGACCCAGTACTTC. It yields the protein CASSPRAGGQETQYF.